This T cell receptor beta chain was documented in a study of cytomegalovirus exposure and HLA in healthy donors (dated by TCRdb to 2017 to 2019). Regarding the research as a whole: According to an earlier analysis of 550 to 700 of the donors, about 180 million T cells yielded 117 million unique TCR beta sequences and approximately 300 Gb of sequence data. An early release that covered 640 HLA-typed donors contained approximately 300 gigabases of sequencing data and about 84 million unique TCR sequences. Of the approximately 400 genotyped donors, roughly 80% fell in the genetic ancestry cluster associated with self-reported Caucasian donors. The study was designed to test whether signatures of past pathogen exposure could be identified by cataloging public T cell receptors. Using immunosequencing, the study profiled T cell repertoires from 500 to 800 subjects and related those repertoires to cytomegalovirus serostatus. A separate validation cohort of approximately 120 different subjects was used in addition to the roughly 720-subject first cohort. To predict cytomegalovirus infection status, the study brought together high-throughput TCR immunosequencing, statistical association of individual TCRs with disease status, and machine learning. To study patterns of TCR occurrence, a later analysis re-analyzed previously published TCR beta repertoires from 650 to 750 donors and added high-resolution HLA genotyping. Rather than using new phenotypic data, the later analysis identified candidate immune exposures from TCR beta sequences and from how often those sequences occurred across donors. In an earlier analysis of 587 of the donors, high-throughput TCR beta sequencing was used to judge whether each TCR beta V gene segment behaved as functional or pseudogenic. Donor age, sex, ethnicity and CMV serostatus were compiled alongside the repertoire data. A later genetic analysis took genome-wide SNP genotypes for 398 of the 666 donors and used that subset as a discovery cohort. All discovery cohort repertoires had been generated on a single sequencing platform. HLA typing included class I and class II loci at four-digit resolution. The number of typed donors differed by locus: 629-630 for A, B, C, DRB1 and DQB1; approximately 530 for DQA1; 606 for DPA1; and some 450 for DPB1. Several DR-DQ haplotypes were treated as single units for association and clustering because of strong linkage in the cohort. On average, about 240,000 unique TCR beta nucleotide sequences were sequenced per donor among roughly 430 genotyped donors of the cohort, with about 19% of those sequences being non-productive. Broad study findings and their caveats: While some public TCRs were present in many individuals, most TCR sequences turned up only very rarely across donors. This cohort had only TCR beta chains sequenced, and the lack of alpha or paired-chain data limited which features could be detected. When HLA alleles, especially DR and DQ, strongly co-occurred, attributing TCR associations to individual alleles was difficult. In a later genetic analysis, a missense DCLRE1C variant was associated with V-gene and J-gene trimming of TCR beta chains, and the association was replicated in an independent cohort. A later analysis found that HLA-associated TCR beta chains were more clonally expanded and had lower generation probabilities than equally common non-associated chains. Compared with the 666-donor mean, donors in an Asian-associated ancestry cluster had fewer N-insertions in productive TCRs, according to a later genetic analysis. A total of roughly 160 TCR beta chains were listed by the study as associated with cytomegalovirus. For the cohort, immune exposure information was limited to CMV serostatus. The earlier analysis of about 600 of the donors excluded 15 to 20 rarely observed V segments, including chromosome 9 orphons, because counts were too low. According to a later analysis, TCR association rates differed among HLA loci, with DRB1 alleles showing the most associated TCRs and HLA-C alleles showing the fewest. The authors suggested that the approach could potentially be extended to other disease states and immunological phenotypes. In vitro tests confirmed that a few of the cytomegalovirus-associated TCR beta chains recognize cytomegalovirus antigens. Specific HLA alleles were associated with around 18,000 TCR beta sequences at a false discovery rate of 0.05 in a later analysis. An earlier analysis of approximately 500 of the donors showed that most TCR beta V segments appeared in productive rearrangements either about 87% or about 30% of the time, which broadly matched IMGT annotations. Correlated functional status among segregating V segments might be attributable to linkage disequilibrium, but an unknown experimental factor could not be ruled out. Because some donors lacked HLA typing at each locus, the association tests relied only on the typed subset. Cytomegalovirus status was reported to be diagnosed by the classifier with high specificity and sensitivity in both the original and validation cohorts. A cluster of highly shared sequence variants was judged likely to represent a technical artifact of the sequencing pipeline. Presence/absence analyses assumed roughly uniform sequencing depth across donors, an assumption that may not hold. A further reported finding was that TCR beta sequences accurately predicted the HLA-A and HLA-B alleles for most subjects in the first cohort. A later analysis found that most CMV-associated TCR beta chains appeared HLA-restricted, with HLA associations seemingly driven largely by CMV exposure. In a later analysis, several top co-occurrence clusters were reported to appear linked to parvovirus B19, influenza, CMV and Epstein-Barr virus.

The library relied on the immunoSEQ multiplex PCR assay. For the multiplex PCR, a mixture combining 60 forward primers for TCR Vbeta segments and 13 reverse primers for TCR Jbeta segments was used. Amplification of the CDR3 region of rearranged TCR beta genes was performed with a multiplex PCR assay on genomic DNA. On the Illumina HiSeq System, the amplified TCR beta libraries were sequenced as 87-base-pair reads. Processing in the source paper ran as follows. A later analysis counted about 82 million unique TCR beta chains across the 640 or so repertoires, and approximately 11 million of these chains were shared by at least two donors. Raw reads were error-corrected and collapsed into unique sequences by a nearest-neighbor algorithm in which closely related sequences were merged to remove PCR and sequencing errors. V, D and J gene segments were assigned by aligning CDR3 sequences to IMGT reference sequences. Each retained sequence needed at least a six-nucleotide match to both a V gene segment and a J gene segment. A rearrangement was called productive if the CDR3 had no stop codons and remained in frame with V and J, and every other rearrangement was called non-productive. CDR3 was defined according to IMGT convention as the region running from the second conserved V-encoded cysteine to the conserved J-encoded phenylalanine. Sequences without an unambiguous match to a single V gene segment were excluded from the earlier analysis of 500 to 700 of the donors. An earlier analysis of 500 to 700 of the donors classified V segments as functional when productive rearrangements were above 56.7% and as segregating when the standard deviation between donors was above 5%. To diagnose cytomegalovirus status from the catalog of TCR beta chain sequences, a statistical classification framework was built. In a later analysis, V and J genes were assigned by comparing TCR nucleotide sequences against IMGT/GENE-DB human TR gene sequences. Using the TCRdist pipeline, a later analysis assigned CDR3 sequences along with most-parsimonious VDJ recombination scenarios. In a later analysis, each TCR beta chain was defined by its CDR3 amino acid sequence together with its V-gene family, and reads without a unique V-gene family were excluded. In a later analysis, 500 to 700 highly shared, low-generation-probability nucleotide sequences were removed to address suspected cross-contamination and a sequencing artifact. For each public chain, a later analysis derived a clonal expansion index from normalized ranks of inferred template counts within each repertoire. In a later analysis, generation probabilities were computed using a VDJ recombination model fitted to out-of-frame rearrangements, and the results were checked against IGoR. A later analysis scored TCR-TCR, TCR-HLA and TCR-CMV co-occurrence with hypergeometric tests, applying a repertoire-size bias correction to TCR pairs. A later analysis estimated false discovery rates by permuting HLA or CMV assignments 20 times. In a later analysis, co-occurring TCRs were grouped using DBSCAN, with TCRdist sequence similarity added in when clustering inside HLA-allele-positive subsets. Repertoires with fewer than 30,000 or more than 120,000 public chains were left out of co-occurrence clustering, as were about 5 repertoires with anomalous nucleotide sharing. TCRdb took over this immuneACCESS table, retaining in-frame rearrangements with V and J assigned. Such tables are incomplete; in checked studies, under half of the missing clones stem from an unresolved V gene, and the remainder is unexplained. V and J calls and clone size follow that table, whereas D and trimming were derived from the DNA. This sample has around 81,000 clones in its table, and roughly 63% of those were observed once. The top ten hold 5% to 6% of the sample.

The cohort comprised 710 or so healthy bone marrow donors. Cohort members were all nominally healthy when sampled, although unrecorded immune exposures were likely present. The donor tested CMV seropositive and was one of the 289 seropositive cohort members. Each donor provided a peripheral blood sample, and peripheral blood mononuclear cells were used for TCR beta sequencing. The Qiagen DNeasy Blood Extraction Kit was used to extract genomic DNA from the blood cell samples. Notes on this clone: Its antigen is still unknown. No per-base quality is available; no much larger clone lies one base away.

Sequencing was performed on PBMCs. The receptor's source is a man aged 25 to 40 in good health and CMV-seropositive.

The nucleotide sequence reads as follows: TGCGCCAGCAGCGGAGGAGGGTCTGGGGCCAACGTCCTGACTTTC. The encoded protein is CASSGGGSGANVLTF. The sequence links TRBV5-1 to TRBJ2-6, and TRBD2 may be the D gene, going by 6 matching bases. The CDR3 spans 15 residues, from the cysteine through the phenylalanine. Kept here is only the CDR3 DNA, which spans 45 bases and is read in frame from base 1. Looking up the germline V gene yields CDR1 SGHRS and CDR2 YFSETQ. V and J lose 4 bases and 1 base, and a span of 9 bases separates them. Here the CDR3 is joined to the reference TRBV5-1 and TRBJ2-6 genes, and the full variable domain is: KAGVTQTPRYLIKTRGQQVTLSCSPISGHRSVSWYQQTPGQGLQFLFEYFSETQRNKGNFPGRFSGRQFSNSRSEMNVSTLELGDSALYLCASSGGGSGANVLTFGAGSRLTVL.